This T cell receptor (beta chain) was captured in a study of cytomegalovirus exposure and HLA in healthy donors. About the research overall: Out of 398 genotyped donors, roughly 80% belonged to the Caucasian-associated ancestry cluster.

Donors consisted of healthy bone marrow donors. The PCR had 60 Vbeta and 13 Jbeta primers. The repertoire was sequenced with immunoSEQ multiplex PCR; TCRdb's copy has only in-frame clones and lacks some. The data contain more than 100,000 clones, 75% to 80% of them singletons. The germline gives CDR1 DFQATT, CDR2 SNEGSKA (reference sequence). The ends were cut back, 3 bases at V and 3 bases at J, with 6 bases in the middle. CDR3 length equals 11 residues. The count of this clone is one. This clonotype was obtained from a woman in her 30s in good health and CMV-seropositive. The chain recombines TRBV20-1 with TRBJ2-7, with unresolved D. The sample comprised PBMCs. The CDR3 sequence is CSARPSYEQYF. In DNA form, the CDR3 reads TGCAGTGCTAGGCCTAGCTACGAGCAGTACTTC.